These 7 T cell receptor beta chains came from one sample sequenced in a study of shared clonotypes between healthy human individuals. Method: immunoSEQ multiplex PCR; TCRdb's copy keeps in-frame clones and lacks some. The sample has about 530,000 clones, over 75% seen once. The sequenced sample was PBMCs. These receptors were collected from a woman aged 40 to 49 in good health. Some clones in this sample may be carry-over from other donors' samples.

J is TRBJ1-5 and V is TRBV27, with TRBD1 matching 8 bases. Germline CDR1 and CDR2: MNHEY and SMNVEV (reference sequence). V lost 5 bases to trimming and J lost 5 bases; unmatched junction nucleotides: 11. This CDR3 is built from 16 residues. This chain's CDR3 is CASSAWTGLDDQPQHF. The CDR3 DNA is TGTGCCAGCAGTGCATGGACAGGGTTAGACGATCAGCCCCAGCATTTT.

This sequence joins TRBV7-2 and TRBJ2-7; 9 positions match TRBD1. Per germline, CDR1 SGHTA and CDR2 FQGNSA. Trimming removed 3 bases from V and 6 bases from J; junction bases left unmatched: 6. The CDR3 covers 14 residues. CDR3 sequence reads: CASSFLQGAFEQYF. CDR3 nucleotides: TGTGCCAGCAGCTTTTTACAGGGGGCGTTCGAGCAGTACTTC.

The rearrangement uses TRBV29-1 and TRBJ2-5; 7 nucleotides agree with TRBD2. The CDR3 runs to 13 residues. V gave up 8 bases and J gave up 5 bases; unmatched junction bases: 11. Germline values: CDR1 SQVTM, CDR2 ANQGSEA. The CDR3 DNA is TGCAGCACCGTCCGGGACTATGGGGAGACCCAGTACTTC. Encoded protein: CSTVRDYGETQYF.

V and J are TRBV7-2 and TRBJ2-5; maybe TRBD2 (6 bases). The length of the CDR3 is 15 residues. Germline V gene data show CDR1 as SGHTA and CDR2 as FQGNSA. V was trimmed by 2 bases and J by 1 base, leaving 11 bases between them. The DNA of the CDR3 is TGTGCCAGCAGCTTAAGCGGGTACACCCAAGAGACCCAGTACTTC. This sequence encodes CASSLSGYTQETQYF.

This rearrangement joins TRBV2 to TRBJ1-2; D is possibly TRBD1 (5 bases). Per germline, CDR1 SNHLY and CDR2 FYNNEI. The CDR3 runs to 12 residues. Trimming removed 4 bases at V and 13 bases at J, with 16 bases between. This CDR3 reads CASSGDSFGCTF. For the CDR3, the DNA is TGTGCCAGCAGTGGAGACAGCTTTGGGTGCACCTTC.

This chain links TRBV5-1 with TRBJ2-1; tentatively, D is TRBD2 (5 bases). This CDR3 is built from 15 residues. The germline V gene encodes CDR1 SGHRS and CDR2 YFSETQ. V dropped 7 bases and J dropped 2 bases, with 16 bases sitting between them. CDR3: CASRPADLAYNEQFF. CDR3 in DNA: TGCGCCAGCCGGCCCGCGGACTTGGCCTACAATGAGCAGTTCTTC.

The rearrangement joins TRBV6-6 to TRBJ2-7, with D perhaps matching TRBD1 or TRBD2 (6 bases each). This CDR3 is 15 amino acids long. The germline CDR1 and CDR2 sequences are MNHNY and SVGAGI (reference sequence). V lost 4 bases to trimming and J lost 0 bases, with 13 bases between them. CDR3 nucleotide sequence: TGTGCCAGCAGTTTCCGAGGGGGGAGCTCCTACGAGCAGTACTTC. The encoded protein is CASSFRGGSSYEQYF.